This T cell receptor beta chain was obtained from a study of cytomegalovirus exposure and HLA in healthy donors (dated by TCRdb to the late 2010s). At the level of the whole study: In an earlier analysis of 550 to 750 of the donors, around 290 Gb of sequence data and roughly 100 million unique TCR beta sequences from about 179 million T cells were reported. A later genetic analysis used genome-wide SNP genotypes for about 65% of the roughly 670 donors, treating that subset as a discovery cohort. The aim of the study was to test whether cataloging public T cell receptors could identify signatures of past pathogen exposure. HLA typing covered class I and class II loci at four-digit resolution. Around 300 gigabases of sequencing data and tens of millions of unique TCR sequences were included in an early release covering over 600 HLA-typed donors. In a later analysis, previously published TCR beta repertoires from 666 donors were re-analyzed and high-resolution HLA genotyping was added so that TCR occurrence patterns could be studied. The number of donors typed differed by locus, with about 629-630 for A, B, C, DRB1 and DQB1, roughly 520 for DQA1, over 600 for DPA1, and under 490 for DPB1. To predict cytomegalovirus infection status, the study brought together high-throughput TCR immunosequencing, statistical association of individual TCRs with disease status, and machine learning. The T cell repertoires of 666 subjects were profiled by immunosequencing and related to cytomegalovirus serostatus. All discovery cohort repertoires had been generated on a single sequencing platform. An earlier analysis of 587 of the donors applied high-throughput TCR beta sequencing to assess whether each TCR beta V gene segment acted as functional or pseudogenic. Along with the approximately 700-subject first cohort, a separate validation cohort of over a hundred different subjects was used. Among around 400 genotyped donors of the cohort, an average of roughly 230,000 unique TCR beta nucleotide sequences was sequenced per donor, of which approximately 18% were non-productive. Four or five DR-DQ haplotypes were handled as single units for association and clustering because linkage in the cohort was strong. Donor age, sex, ethnicity and CMV serostatus were compiled together with the repertoire data. Of the 398 genotyped donors, more than 75% were placed in the genetic ancestry cluster associated with self-reported Caucasian donors. In the later analysis, no new phenotypic data were used to find candidate immune exposures; instead, reliance was placed on TCR beta sequences and their occurrence across donors. Study-wide conclusions, independent of this receptor: In an earlier analysis of 587 of the donors, most TCR beta V segments appeared in productive rearrangements about 87% or about 30% of the time, broadly matching IMGT annotations. While some public TCRs were present in many individuals, most TCR sequences turned up only very rarely across donors. Because counts were too low, seventeen rarely observed V segments, including chromosome 9 orphons, were left out of the earlier analysis of 500 to 650 of the donors. According to a later genetic analysis, donors in an Asian-associated ancestry cluster had fewer N-insertions in productive TCRs than the roughly 700-donor mean. A later analysis reported that several top co-occurrence clusters appeared linked to parvovirus B19, influenza, CMV and Epstein-Barr virus. A cluster of highly shared sequence variants was judged likely to represent a technical artifact of the sequencing pipeline. An association between a missense DCLRE1C variant and V-gene and J-gene trimming of TCR beta chains was found in a later genetic analysis and replicated in an independent cohort. The cohort was sequenced for TCR beta chains only, and without alpha or paired-chain data the features that could be detected were limited. In vitro tests confirmed that a few of the cytomegalovirus-associated TCR beta chains recognize cytomegalovirus antigens. Some IMGT-functional V segments, including TRBV6-2 and TRBV6-3, could not be told apart with the 87-base-pair reads, so those segments were excluded. HLA typing was unavailable for some donors at each locus, so association tests used only the typed subset. A further reported finding was that TCR beta sequences accurately predicted the HLA-A and HLA-B alleles for most subjects in the first cohort. Presence/absence analyses assumed roughly uniform sequencing depth across donors, an assumption that may not hold. Strong co-occurrence of HLA alleles, especially DR and DQ, made assigning TCR associations to individual alleles difficult. Linkage disequilibrium might explain the correlated functional status among segregating V segments, but an unknown experimental factor could not be excluded. The authors suggested that the approach could potentially be generalized to other disease states and immunological phenotypes. In a later analysis, TCR association rates were found to vary across HLA loci, with the most associated TCRs seen for DRB1 alleles and the fewest for HLA-C alleles. Specific HLA alleles were associated with 15,000 to 20,000 TCR beta sequences at a false discovery rate of 0.05 in a later analysis. In a later analysis, most CMV-associated TCR beta chains were found to appear HLA-restricted, with HLA associations seemingly driven largely by CMV exposure. In a later analysis, HLA-associated TCR beta chains were found to be more clonally expanded and to have lower generation probabilities than equally common non-associated chains. For the cohort, immune exposure information was limited to CMV serostatus. A total of 150 to 200 TCR beta chains were listed by the study as associated with cytomegalovirus. The classifier was reported to diagnose cytomegalovirus status with high specificity and sensitivity in both the original cohort and the validation cohort.

The cohort consisted of hundreds of healthy bone marrow donors. All cohort members were sampled while nominally healthy, although unrecorded immune exposures were likely present. The donor tested CMV seronegative and was one of the 352 seronegative cohort members. A peripheral blood sample was collected from each donor, and TCR beta sequencing was performed on peripheral blood mononuclear cells. The Qiagen DNeasy Blood Extraction Kit was used to extract genomic DNA from the blood cell samples. The method behind the library was the immunoSEQ multiplex PCR assay. For the multiplex PCR, a mixture combining 60 forward primers for TCR Vbeta segments and 13 reverse primers for TCR Jbeta segments was used. Amplification of the CDR3 region of rearranged TCR beta genes was performed with a multiplex PCR assay on genomic DNA. On the Illumina HiSeq System, the amplified TCR beta libraries were sequenced as 87-base-pair reads. Concerning the study's data processing: A later analysis counted 65 million to 90 million unique TCR beta chains across the 550 to 750 repertoires, and some 12 million of these chains were shared by at least two donors. Raw reads were error-corrected and collapsed into unique sequences by a nearest-neighbor algorithm in which closely related sequences were merged to remove PCR and sequencing errors. Alignment of CDR3 sequences to IMGT reference sequences was used to assign V, D and J gene segments. For a sequence to be retained, a match of at least six nucleotides to both a V gene segment and a J gene segment was required. A rearrangement counted as productive if the CDR3 had no stop codons and remained in frame with V and J, and every other rearrangement counted as non-productive. CDR3 was defined by IMGT convention, running from the second conserved V-encoded cysteine to the conserved J-encoded phenylalanine. The earlier analysis of 587 of the donors excluded sequences that lacked an unambiguous match to a single V gene segment. An earlier analysis of roughly 590 of the donors called V segments functional above 56.7% productive rearrangements and segregating when the between-donor standard deviation exceeded 5%. A statistical classification framework was built to diagnose cytomegalovirus status from the catalog of TCR beta chain sequences. V and J gene assignment, in a later analysis, came from comparing TCR nucleotide sequences with IMGT/GENE-DB human TR gene sequences. Using the TCRdist pipeline, a later analysis assigned CDR3 sequences along with most-parsimonious VDJ recombination scenarios. In a later analysis, each TCR beta chain was defined by its CDR3 amino acid sequence together with its V-gene family, and reads lacking a unique V-gene family were excluded. A later analysis removed 592 highly shared, low-generation-probability nucleotide sequences to deal with suspected cross-contamination and a sequencing artifact. In a later analysis, a clonal expansion index was calculated for each public chain from normalized within-repertoire ranks of inferred template counts. A later analysis computed generation probabilities with a VDJ recombination model fitted to out-of-frame rearrangements, and checked the results against IGoR. A later analysis scored TCR-TCR, TCR-HLA and TCR-CMV co-occurrence with hypergeometric tests, applying a repertoire-size bias correction to TCR pairs. A later analysis estimated false discovery rates by permuting HLA or CMV assignments 20 times. In a later analysis, co-occurring TCRs were grouped with DBSCAN, and TCRdist sequence similarity was added when clustering was performed within HLA-allele-positive subsets. Repertoires with fewer than 30,000 or more than 120,000 public chains were left out of co-occurrence clustering, as were about five repertoires with anomalous nucleotide sharing. In its TCRdb copy, this immuneACCESS table keeps in-frame sequences only and misses some clones. Where compared with another copy, unresolved V genes explain less than half of these, and the others have no known cause. The DNA gave D and trimming, while V, J and clone size come from that table. The sample has over 200,000 clones on record, roughly 80% of them singletons. The ten largest make up approximately 3.9% of the sample.

Per the germline V gene, SNHLY is the CDR1 and FYNNEI is the CDR2. Reading from cysteine to phenylalanine, the CDR3 counts 12 amino acids. Here the CDR3 DNA is all that survives: 36 bases in frame from base 1. V is clipped by 3 bases and J by 12 bases, and the sequence between their germline boundaries is 9 bases long. Concerning this clone itself: This clone's antigen is unknown. Base qualities were left out, and no much larger clone turns up one base away.

This chain is built from TRBV2 and TRBJ1-6; no D segment can be confidently identified. This clonotype was obtained from a male donor in good health and CMV-seronegative. The sample taken for sequencing was PBMCs. The CDR3 region reads CASSEGSQPLHF. The sequenced DNA: TGTGCCAGCAGTGAGGGCTCTCAACCCCTCCACTTT.